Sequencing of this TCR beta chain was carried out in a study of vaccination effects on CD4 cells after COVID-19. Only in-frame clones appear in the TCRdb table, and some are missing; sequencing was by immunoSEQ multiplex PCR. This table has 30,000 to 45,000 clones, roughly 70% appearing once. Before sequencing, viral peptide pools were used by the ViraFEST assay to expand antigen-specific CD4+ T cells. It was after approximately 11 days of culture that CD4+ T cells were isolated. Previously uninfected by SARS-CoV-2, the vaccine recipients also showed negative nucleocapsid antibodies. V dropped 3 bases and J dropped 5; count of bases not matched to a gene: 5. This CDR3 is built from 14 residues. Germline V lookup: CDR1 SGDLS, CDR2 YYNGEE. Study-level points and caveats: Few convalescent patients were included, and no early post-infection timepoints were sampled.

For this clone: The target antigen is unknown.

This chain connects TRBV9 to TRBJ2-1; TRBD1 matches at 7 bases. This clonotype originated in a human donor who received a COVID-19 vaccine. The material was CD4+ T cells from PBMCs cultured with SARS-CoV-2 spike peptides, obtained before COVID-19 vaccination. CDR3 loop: CASSERQGHNEQFF. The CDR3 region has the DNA TGTGCCAGCAGCGAAAGACAGGGCCACAATGAGCAGTTCTTC.